A single sample is the source of the 21 T cell receptor beta chains below, sequenced in a study of CD4 T cell repertoires in COVID-19. Profiling relied on immunoSEQ multiplex PCR, and the TCRdb table lists in-frame clones only, not all of them. The sample records about 500 clones, about a sixth being singletons. These TCRs are of unknown antigen specificity. The sample was memory CD4+ T cells, cultured in vitro, taken after recovery from COVID-19. The receptors come from a human donor who had COVID-19.

This chain connects TRBV18 to TRBJ2-5; D is unresolved. The CDR3 extends over 12 amino acids. The V end was cut by 6 bases, the J end by 4 bases, with 9 bases between. The germline gives CDR1 KGHSH, CDR2 LQKENI. The CDR3 DNA reads TGTGCCAGCTCCTCTTTGACAGAGACCCAGTACTTC. Its protein is CASSSLTETQYF. The entire variable domain, with the rest obtained from reference TRBV18 and TRBJ2-5, is as follows: NAGVMQNPRHLVRRRGQEARLRCSPMKGHSHVYWYRQLPEEGLKFMVYLQKENIIDESGMPKERFSAEFPKEGPSILRIQQVVRGDSAAYFCASSSLTETQYFGPGTRLLVL.

This chain links TRBV20-1 with TRBJ2-3; 11 bases are a match to TRBD2. This CDR3 comprises 15 residues. The V gene's germline CDR1 is DFQATT and CDR2 SNEGSKA (reference sequence). J lost 4 bases, V lost 3 bases, and 6 bases had no gene match. The CDR3 sequence is CSASILAGDSDTQYF. In nucleotides, the CDR3 is TGCAGTGCTAGTATACTAGCGGGAGATTCAGATACGCAGTATTTT.

The V and J genes are TRBV5-1 and TRBJ1-2, with D perhaps TRBD1 (6 bases). Per the germline V gene, CDR1 is SGHRS and CDR2 is YFSETQ. The CDR3 consists of 13 residues. V lost 2 bases and J 8 bases, leaving 13 bases between the germline ends. The DNA for the CDR3 is TGCGCCAGCAGCTTCGGACAGCCGGGGGGCTACACCTTC. Its translation: CASSFGQPGGYTF.

This rearrangement joins TRBV30 to TRBJ1-2; D is undetermined. The CDR3 totals 12 residues. The germline V gene has CDR1 GTSNPN and CDR2 SVGIG (reference sequence). Trimming took off 0 bases at V and 1 base at J, with 3 bases between the two ends. The CDR3 protein is CAWSVSNYGYTF. In DNA, the CDR3 is TGTGCCTGGAGTGTGAGTAACTATGGCTACACCTTC.

The V gene is TRBV10-2, the J gene TRBJ1-1; TRBD1 is a possible D gene (6 bases). Per the germline V gene, CDR1 is WSHSY and CDR2 is SAAADI. This CDR3 comprises 11 residues. The CDR3 loop reads CAGGGANEAFF. The CDR3 nucleotides are TGCGCGGGGGGGGGCGCTAATGAAGCTTTCTTT.

By share, this clone ranks as medium-sized (0.01 to 0.1%). The chain joins TRBV27 to TRBJ2-5, with 7 bases that match TRBD1. The germline V gene has CDR1 MNHEY and CDR2 SMNVEV (reference sequence). The V segment lost 5 bases and the J segment 7 bases; nucleotides outside the gene matches: 10. This CDR3 is 14 amino acids long. CDR3 sequence (DNA): TGTGCCAGCAGTCCCGGGACAGCCACCGGGACCCAGTACTTC. It is translated as CASSPGTATGTQYF.

CDR3 sequence (DNA): TGTGCCAGCAGCGTAGGCTTGGCGGGAGGGGGGAAGTGGGAGACCCAGTACTTC. It is translated as CASSVGLAGGGKWETQYF. The J gene is TRBJ2-5, the V gene TRBV9, with 9 nucleotides matching TRBD2. With V trimmed by 0 bases and J by 5 bases, 14 bases remained unmatched. From germline, CDR1 is SGDLS and CDR2 YYNGEE. This CDR3 comprises 18 residues.

This clone occurred a few times. The CDR3 does not close with the conserved phenylalanine or tryptophan, likely indicating a read error. No DNA is shown, since the ends of the CDR3 on it are uncertain; the CDR3 is the one TCRdb lists. The chain has TRBV5-1 and TRBJ1-1; TRBD1 was called by the table and not checked on the DNA. The germline V gene has CDR1 SGHRS and CDR2 YFSETQ. Both ends counted, the CDR3 spans 9 residues. CDR3 protein: CASSLARHL.

This clone was seen only a few times. The rearrangement links TRBV6-5 to TRBJ1-2; tentatively, D is TRBD1 (5 bases). The CDR3 is 13 residues long. Germline CDR1 MNHEY, CDR2 SVGAGI. Trimming cost V 5 bases and J 5 bases, with 12 bases left between them. The CDR3 spells CASSRVGTYGYTF. In DNA form, the CDR3 reads TGTGCCAGCAGTCGGGTAGGGACGTATGGCTACACCTTC.

The J gene is TRBJ2-7, the V gene TRBV11-2; D unclear. Germline V gene sequence: CDR1 SGHAT, CDR2 FQNNGV. Deletions cut 0 bases from V and 3 bases from J, with 12 bases between. CDR3 length: 15 residues. The CDR3 DNA sequence: TGTGCCAGCAGCTTAGACTCCATCCTGGACTACGAGCAGTACTTC. It codes for CASSLDSILDYEQYF. Complete variable domain (other parts from reference TRBV11-2 and TRBJ2-7): EAGVAQSPRYKIIEKRQSVAFWCNPISGHATLYWYQQILGQGPKLLIQFQNNGVVDDSQLPKDRFSAERLKGVDSTLKIQPAKLEDSAVYLCASSLDSILDYEQYFGPGTRLTVT.

Within the sample, this clone is medium-sized (0.01 to 0.1%). The CDR3 coding sequence is TGTGCCAGCAGTTACTCGAAGGTCAATCAGCCCCAGCATTTT. Protein sequence: CASSYSKVNQPQHF. The chain uses TRBV6-5 and TRBJ1-5; D remains ambiguous. Trimming removed 0 bases at V and 3 bases at J, with 6 bases between. The CDR3 spans 14 residues. The germline CDR1 and CDR2 sequences are MNHEY and SVGAGI.

A word on this clone: At one end, the junction sequence differs from germline, possibly due to a read error. This chain uses TRBV10-1 with TRBJ2-3, with 9 bases aligning to TRBD2. The CDR3 totals 14 residues. Per germline, CDR1 WNHNN and CDR2 SYGVQD (reference sequence). CDR3 nucleotides: TGCCCCAGCTGTGAGCGGCGGGGGGGGGATACGCAGTATTTT. Protein product: CPSCERRGGDTQYF.

This clone is medium-sized (0.01 to 0.1%). The chain couples TRBV9 to TRBJ2-3, with TRBD1 identical over 7 bases. Germline CDR1 is SGDLS and CDR2 is YYNGEE. This CDR3 contains 21 residues. J lost 6 bases, V lost 0 bases, and 25 bases had no gene match. The CDR3 bases are TGTGCCAGCAGCGTAGCCGAGGGGGCCAGACGGTTCGGGACAGTAGGGGATACGCAGTATTTT. It specifies CASSVAEGARRFGTVGDTQYF.

This clone is deemed medium-sized. V usage is TRBV19 and J usage is TRBJ2-1, with D possibly being TRBD1 (6 bases). The V gene lost 4 bases and the J gene lost 5 bases, with 15 bases spanning the gap. The CDR3 extends over 15 amino acids. The germline CDR1 and CDR2 sequences are LNHDA and SQIVND (reference sequence). The CDR3 protein is CASSRPGTINNEQFF. For the CDR3, the DNA is TGTGCCAGTAGTAGACCCGGGACAATTAACAATGAGCAGTTCTTC.

This clone was seen a few times. A far larger clone lies a single base away; this is likely a read error. The CDR3 protein is CAGGGSNEAFF. CDR3 coding DNA: TGCGCGGGGGGGGGCTCTAATGAAGCTTTCTTT. This chain uses TRBV10-2 with TRBJ1-1, with D possibly TRBD1 on 6 matching bases. The CDR3 loop spans 11 amino acids. Germline V gene sequence: CDR1 WSHSY, CDR2 SAAADI.

This clone was picked up a small number of times. The V and J genes are TRBV5-1 and TRBJ2-2, with D tentatively TRBD1 or TRBD2 (5 bases each). Per germline, CDR1 SGHRS and CDR2 YFSETQ. V was pared by 4 bases and J by 0 bases, with 10 bases between. The CDR3 extends over 15 amino acids. In DNA form, the CDR3 reads TGCGCCAGCAGCGCAGGGACCACGAACACCGGGGAGCTGTTTTTT. Its translation is CASSAGTTNTGELFF.

In this sample, this clone is medium-sized (0.01 to 0.1%). The chain couples TRBV7-9 to TRBJ2-1, with no clear D. With 1 base removed from V and 8 bases from J, the gap between germline ends came to 9 bases. The CDR3 is made up of 13 amino acids. Germline values: CDR1 SEHNR, CDR2 FQNEAQ (reference sequence). CDR3 protein: CASSLGSGDEQFF. The CDR3, as DNA: TGTGCCAGCAGCTTAGGATCTGGGGATGAGCAGTTCTTC.

This clone is medium-sized. The chain couples TRBV5-5 to TRBJ1-5; tentative D call: TRBD1 (5 bases). The germline V gene encodes CDR1 SGHKS and CDR2 YYEKEE (reference sequence). Trimming shortened V by 0 bases and J by 5 bases, and 18 bases separated the two germline ends. This CDR3 has 17 amino acids. The CDR3 sequence: CASSLVLRGPSHQPQHF. Here the CDR3 DNA reads TGTGCCAGCAGCTTGGTATTAAGGGGACCTAGTCATCAGCCCCAGCATTTT. Filled out from reference TRBV5-5 and TRBJ1-5, the complete variable domain reads DAGVTQSPTHLIKTRGQQVTLRCSPISGHKSVSWYQQVLGQGPQFIFQYYEKEERGRGNFPDRFSARQFPNYSSELNVNALLLGDSALYLCASSLVLRGPSHQPQHFGDGTRLSIL.

The rearrangement uses TRBV28 and TRBJ2-5; TRBD2 might be the D (8 bases). V shed 6 bases and J shed 4 bases, with 18 bases lying between them. From germline, CDR1 is MDHEN and CDR2 SYDVKM. CDR3 size: 15 residues. CDR3 in amino acids: CASRGTAGVRETQYF. The CDR3 region has the DNA TGTGCCAGCAGGGGGACAGCGGGAGTAAGAGAGACCCAGTACTTC.

This clone is termed medium-sized. This chain connects TRBV6-6 to TRBJ2-7; 8 nucleotides agree with TRBD1. The J segment lost 5 bases and the V segment lost 5 bases, leaving 8 bases of the junction unmatched. In germline, CDR1 is MNHNY, CDR2 SVGAGI (reference sequence). The CDR3 consists of 14 residues. CDR3 sequence: CASSTGQGLHEQYF. The CDR3 nucleotides read TGTGCCAGCAGTACAGGACAGGGACTCCACGAGCAGTACTTC.

The J gene is TRBJ2-3, the V gene TRBV4-2, with 8 bases matching TRBD2. The CDR3 has 18 amino acids. CDR1 is LGHNA, CDR2 YNFKEQ, per germline. V lost 1 base to trimming and J lost 2 bases; unmatched junction nucleotides: 11. CDR3 sequence reads: CASSQGGVGRGATDTQYF. The DNA for the CDR3 is TGTGCCAGCAGCCAAGGTGGGGTCGGGCGGGGGGCCACAGATACGCAGTATTTT.